These 19 T cell receptor beta chains came from one sample sequenced in a study of blood T cell repertoires in COVID-19. Produced via immunoSEQ multiplex PCR; TCRdb's table is partial and in-frame only. The table has over 250,000 clones, 85% to 90% seen once; the top ten hold 2.4%. Source material: PBMCs or T cells enriched from blood (not recorded which). These receptors originate from a woman under 30 who had recovered from COVID-19.

This chain links TRBV14 with TRBJ1-1, with D maybe TRBD1 (5 bases). CDR3 length equals 13 residues. The germline V and J ends were trimmed by 10 bases and 4 bases, with 16 bases remaining between them. Germline V lookup: CDR1 SGHDN, CDR2 FVKESK. CDR3 nucleotides: TGTGCCACCAGGGCGGGCCCCCTCACTGAAGCTTTCTTT. Protein sequence: CATRAGPLTEAFF.

CDR3: CASSVTSGGNTGELFF. The CDR3 DNA sequence: TGTGCCAGTAGTGTAACTAGCGGGGGTAACACCGGGGAGCTGTTTTTT. The chain is built from TRBV19 and TRBJ2-2; TRBD2 matches 11 bases. J lost 2 bases, V lost 5 bases, and 4 bases had no gene match. Germline loops: CDR1 LNHDA, CDR2 SQIVND (reference sequence). The CDR3 is 16 residues long.

This clone was recorded once. This chain links TRBV11-2 with TRBJ1-2; D remains unclear. This CDR3 region has 16 residues. Trimming removed 1 base at V and 0 bases at J, with 12 bases between. The germline CDR1 and CDR2 sequences are SGHAT and FQNNGV. CDR3: CASSLGGSGTNYGYTF. CDR3 nucleotides: TGTGCCAGCAGCTTAGGCGGGTCCGGGACTAACTATGGCTACACCTTC.

The chain combines TRBV7-6 with TRBJ1-2; no clear D. Deletions cut 1 base from V and 2 bases from J, with 8 bases between. Germline V gene data show CDR1 as SGHVS and CDR2 as FNYEAQ. The CDR3 is made up of 14 amino acids. The CDR3 DNA sequence: TGTGCCAGCAGCTTAGGAGTCGGGAACTATGGCTACACCTTC. This sequence encodes CASSLGVGNYGYTF. Using reference TRBV7-6 and TRBJ1-2 for the parts outside the CDR3, the full variable domain is GAGVSQSPRYKVTKRGQDVALRCDPISGHVSLYWYRQALGQGPEFLTYFNYEAQQDKSGLPNDRFSAERPEGSISTLTIQRTEQRDSAMYRCASSLGVGNYGYTFGSGTRLTVV.

The CDR3: CSVEMGLSYGYTF. The CDR3 region has the DNA TGCAGCGTTGAAATGGGGCTGAGCTATGGCTACACCTTC. The genes are TRBV29-1 and TRBJ1-2; a possible D gene is TRBD1 (5 bases). The CDR3 has 13 amino acids. V lost 2 bases to trimming and J lost 4 bases, with 11 bases between them. The germline V gene encodes CDR1 SQVTM and CDR2 ANQGSEA.

The chain employs TRBV6-5 and TRBJ1-1; D is perhaps TRBD1 (6 bases). Germline CDR1 is MNHEY and CDR2 is SVGAGI. The V gene lost 6 bases and the J gene lost 10 bases, with 21 bases spanning the gap. The length of the CDR3 is 14 residues. The CDR3 here is CASSKTGATLVAFF. CDR3 nucleotides: TGTGCCAGCAGCAAGACAGGTGCGACACTCGTAGCTTTCTTT.

This clone appeared a few times. The chain couples TRBV5-1 to TRBJ1-1; TRBD1 might be the D (5 bases). With 4 bases removed from V and 4 bases from J, the gap between germline ends came to 14 bases. The CDR3 runs 14 residues. Germline lookup yields CDR1 SGHRS and CDR2 YFSETQ. DNA of the CDR3: TGCGCCAGCAGCCTCCGAAGGGGTAGCACTGAAGCTTTCTTT. This sequence encodes CASSLRRGSTEAFF.

This clone was picked up a small number of times. V is TRBV28 and J is TRBJ2-3; D may be TRBD2 (7 bases). V dropped 7 bases and J dropped 4 bases, with 18 bases sitting between them. This CDR3 is 15 amino acids long. Germline lookup yields CDR1 MDHEN and CDR2 SYDVKM. CDR3: CASTFSGGASDTQYF. The CDR3 DNA sequence: TGTGCCAGCACCTTTTCTGGGGGGGCCTCAGATACGCAGTATTTT.

The rearrangement uses TRBV6-5 and TRBJ1-2, with a weak D call TRBD1 (5 bases). V lost 7 bases to trimming and J lost 3 bases, with 12 bases between them. Per the germline V gene, CDR1 is MNHEY and CDR2 is SVGAGI. The length of the CDR3 is 13 residues. The CDR3 DNA is TGTGCCAGCACGTCACAGGACCACTATGGCTACACCTTC. Translation gives CASTSQDHYGYTF.

This clone was observed a single time. V is TRBV27 and J is TRBJ2-5; 12 bases line up with TRBD2. Germline V CDR1 and CDR2: MNHEY, SMNVEV (reference sequence). The CDR3 spans 19 residues. The V gene end was trimmed by 7 bases and the J gene end by 1 base; junction bases not matched to a gene: 16. CDR3 residues: CASTVPASGGVTPQETQYF. The CDR3 nucleotides are TGTGCCAGCACCGTGCCGGCTAGCGGGGGGGTAACGCCCCAAGAGACCCAGTACTTC.

The CDR3, as DNA: TGCGCCAGCAGCCCGGGACAGGGGCTCACCTATGGCTACACCTTC. It is translated as CASSPGQGLTYGYTF. The chain joins TRBV4-1 to TRBJ1-2, with 10 bases aligning to TRBD1. V shed 4 bases, J shed 4 bases, and the junction held 6 bases outside the gene matches. Germline-derived CDR1 and CDR2 are MGHRA and YSYEKL. This CDR3 is 15 amino acids long.

The V gene is TRBV9, the J gene TRBJ1-1, with no clear D. Trimming shortened V by 0 bases and J by 3 bases, and 6 bases separated the two germline ends. This CDR3 comprises 13 residues. Germline CDR1 reads SGDLS; CDR2 reads YYNGEE. The CDR3 DNA is TGTGCCAGCAGCGTAGTCACGGACACTGAAGCTTTCTTT. Encoded protein: CASSVVTDTEAFF.

J is TRBJ2-2 and V is TRBV25-1, with a weak D call TRBD1 (5 bases). Germline values: CDR1 MGHDK, CDR2 SYGVNS. V was pared by 6 bases and J by 3 bases, with 11 bases between. There are 14 residues in the CDR3. The CDR3 spells CASRPPRDTGELFF. CDR3 sequence (DNA): TGTGCCAGCAGACCCCCCAGGGACACCGGGGAGCTGTTTTTT.

J is TRBJ2-1 and V is TRBV5-4; D is perhaps TRBD1 (5 bases). Germline CDR1 reads SGHNT; CDR2 reads YYREEE (reference sequence). The CDR3 spans 13 residues. The V gene lost 1 base and the J gene lost 4 bases, with 6 bases spanning the gap. In nucleotides, the CDR3 is TGTGCCAGCAGCTTGCAGGGTTACAATGAGCAGTTCTTC. Translated, it gives CASSLQGYNEQFF.

The V call is TRBV18, the J call TRBJ2-7; D is perhaps TRBD1 (5 bases). The ends were cut back, 4 bases at V and 5 bases at J, with 12 bases in the middle. Germline V gives CDR1 KGHSH, CDR2 LQKENI. This CDR3 region has 13 residues. The CDR3 DNA is TGTGCCAGCTCACTTAGGGGCCCTGACGAGCAGTACTTC. Translation gives CASSLRGPDEQYF.

This clone was seen a few times. The CDR3 is CASSLRGTLNPYEQFF. For the CDR3, the DNA is TGTGCCAGCAGCTTAAGGGGGACCCTTAATCCCTATGAGCAGTTCTTC. This chain uses TRBV7-9 with TRBJ2-1; a weak D match, TRBD1 (6 bases). The CDR3 has 16 amino acids. Trimming removed 2 bases from V and 8 bases from J, with 19 bases in between. Germline V gene data show CDR1 as SEHNR and CDR2 as FQNEAQ (reference sequence).

DNA for the CDR3: TGTGCCAGTAGTGCGGCAAGCTATGGCTACACCTTC. Its protein is CASSAASYGYTF. The chain couples TRBV19 to TRBJ1-2; unclear D gene. The V gene lost 5 bases and the J gene lost 4 bases, with 8 bases spanning the gap. The CDR3 runs to 12 residues. Germline assignment: CDR1 LNHDA and CDR2 SQIVND (reference sequence). Full variable domain (remainder filled in from reference TRBV19 and TRBJ1-2): DGGITQSPKYLFRKEGQNVTLSCEQNLNHDAMYWYRQDPGQGLRLIYYSQIVNDFQKGDIAEGYSVSREKKESFPLTVTSAQKNPTAFYLCASSAASYGYTFGSGTRLTVV.

The chain uses TRBV29-1 and TRBJ2-7; TRBD1 agrees at 7 bases. Trimming removed 6 bases from V and 2 bases from J; junction bases left unmatched: 10. Germline loops: CDR1 SQVTM, CDR2 ANQGSEA. The CDR3 length is 14 residues. The CDR3 DNA reads TGCAGCGTCCTGACAGGGCAGGCAACCTACGAGCAGTACTTC. Translating it yields CSVLTGQATYEQYF.

The chain has TRBV19 and TRBJ1-2, with TRBD1 as a possible D gene (5 bases). Trimming cost V 6 bases and J 6 bases, with 11 bases left between them. Germline loops: CDR1 LNHDA, CDR2 SQIVND (reference sequence). The CDR3 length is 12 residues. CDR3: CASSGQGDGYTF. Here the CDR3 DNA reads TGTGCCAGTAGCGGGCAGGGTGATGGCTACACCTTC.